This T cell receptor (beta chain) was retrieved from a study of PD-L1 blockade in urothelial cancer. Across the study: Males with bladder-origin urothelial cancer constituted about nine tenths of the roughly 29 patients. Blood samples had a median of 141,255 T cells, just under 85,000 unique TCRs, and clonality roughly 0.08. Study-level findings and limits: Durable benefit was linked to greater 3-week expansion of tumor-associated blood clones. Lower than median blood TCR clonality before treatment predicted better survival.

Here immunoSEQ multiplex PCR was the method, and the copy in TCRdb shows in-frame clones only, minus some. The sample includes under 35,000 clones, around 87% of them seen just once. The germline V gene has CDR1 MRHNA and CDR2 SNTAGT. This CDR3 region has 13 residues. J was trimmed by 5 bases and V by 8 bases; bases with no gene match: 8. As concerns this clone: Its antigen is currently unknown.

The V call is TRBV6-4, the J call TRBJ2-7, with 8 bases that match TRBD1. The starting material was PBMCs, obtained around atezolizumab (anti-PD-L1) treatment. The source of this sequence is a man aged 50 or older with urothelial cancer. Here the CDR3 reads CASWTGWSNEQYF. The CDR3 DNA sequence: TGTGCCAGCTGGACAGGGTGGTCGAACGAGCAGTACTTC.